The present T cell receptor (beta chain) was sequenced within a study of regulatory T cells in long-lasting Graves disease. Time point specified: newly diagnosed GD, antithyroid drugs for less than 3 months. Following extraction of RNA from PBMCs, that RNA was used to make the TCR library. CDR1 is DFQATT and CDR2 is SNEGSKA in the germline V gene (reference sequence). Germline trimming cut 5 bases from V and 2 bases from J; bases unmatched to any gene: 2. The CDR3 runs 14 residues. Both iRepertoire HTBI primers and Arm-PCR of CDR3 regions were used to build the TCR beta libraries. MiXCR, applied by TCRdb to the multiplex PCR reads, yields one record per CDR3 protein. The sample comprises approximately 560,000 distinct CDR3 sequences, 15% to 20% of which are singletons, and around 12% rests with the top ten. This same sample was also taken into another study, of T cells in Graves' hyperthyroidism and ophthalmopathy. That source adds: Blood samples included most of the expanded thyroid clonotypes exceeding 0.001.

The TCR was taken from a man between 18 and 35 years old with Graves disease. Sequenced material: peripheral blood mononuclear cells (PBMCs), taken at new diagnosis, from a patient treated with antithyroid drugs. The rearrangement links TRBV20-1 to TRBJ2-5; 13 bases fit TRBD2. The DNA for the CDR3 is TGCAGTGCTGGACTAGCGGGAGTTCAAGAGACCCAGTACTTC. Its translation is CSAGLAGVQETQYF.